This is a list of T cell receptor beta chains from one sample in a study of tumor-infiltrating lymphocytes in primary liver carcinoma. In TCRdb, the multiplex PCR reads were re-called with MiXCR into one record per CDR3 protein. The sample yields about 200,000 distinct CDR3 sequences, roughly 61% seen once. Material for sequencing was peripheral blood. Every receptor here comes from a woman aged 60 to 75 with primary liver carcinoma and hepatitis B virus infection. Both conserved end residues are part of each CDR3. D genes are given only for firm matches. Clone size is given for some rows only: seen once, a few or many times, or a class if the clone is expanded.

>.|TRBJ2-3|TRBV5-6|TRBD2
TGTGCCAGCAGCTTGGGGACTAGAGATGCAGATACGCAGTATTTT
CASSLGTRDADTQYF
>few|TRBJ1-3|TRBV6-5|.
TGTGCCAGCAGTTACTCGTTAGGGACTGGAAACACCATATATTTT
CASSYSLGTGNTIYF
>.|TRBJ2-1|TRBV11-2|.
TGTGCCAGCAGCTTAGTAGGTCAAAATGAGCAGTTCTTC
CASSLVGQNEQFF
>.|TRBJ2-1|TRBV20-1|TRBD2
TGCTCATCATTAGCGGGAGGGACCTACAATGAGCAGTTCTTC
CSSLAGGTYNEQFF
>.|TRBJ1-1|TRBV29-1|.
TGCAGCGTCGCCACGGGGAGGAAGACTGAAGCTTTCTTT
CSVATGRKTEAFF
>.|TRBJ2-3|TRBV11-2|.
TGTGCCAGGAGCTTAGATGGAAGAACGGCAGATACGCAGTATTTT
CARSLDGRTADTQYF
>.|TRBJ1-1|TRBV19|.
TGTGCCAGTAGTATAAGTCCCACTGAAGCTTTCTTT
CASSISPTEAFF
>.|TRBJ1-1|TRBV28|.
TGTGTCAGCAGTTCCCCTGCGGGCCCGAACACTGAAGCTTTCTTT
CVSSSPAGPNTEAFF
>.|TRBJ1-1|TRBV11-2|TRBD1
TGTGCCAGCAGCTTAGTCGTGACAGGGGACACTGAAGCCTTCTTT
CASSLVVTGDTEAFF
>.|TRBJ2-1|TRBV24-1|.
TGTGCCACCAGTGGGATCCGGTCGGGGAAGGATGAGCAGTTCTTC
CATSGIRSGKDEQFF
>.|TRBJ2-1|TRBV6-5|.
TGTGCCAGCTCTATACGTTCTATGTCCGCCTACAATGAGCAGTTCTTC
CASSIRSMSAYNEQFF
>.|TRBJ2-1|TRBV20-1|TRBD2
TGCAGTGCTAGTGGGGGACTAGCGGGAGGATCCTACAATGAGCAGTTCTTC
CSASGGLAGGSYNEQFF
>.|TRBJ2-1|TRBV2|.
TGTGCCAGCAGGGCAGGGGACTCCTACAATGAGCAGTTCTTC
CASRAGDSYNEQFF
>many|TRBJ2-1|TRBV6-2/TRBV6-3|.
TGTGCCAGCAGTACAACGACAGACTACAATGAGCAGTTCTTC
CASSTTTDYNEQFF
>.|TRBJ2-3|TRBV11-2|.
.
CASSFGGWGTGTQYF
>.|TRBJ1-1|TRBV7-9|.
TGTGCCAGCAGCCTCACACGGAACACTGAAGCTTTCTTT
CASSLTRNTEAFF
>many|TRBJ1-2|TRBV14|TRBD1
TGTGCCAGCAGCCAAGGGGACAGCTCTGTCACCTTC
CASSQGDSSVTF
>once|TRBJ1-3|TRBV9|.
TGTGCCAGCAGCCTTAATGGACAGCCCTCTGGAAACACCATATATTTT
CASSLNGQPSGNTIYF
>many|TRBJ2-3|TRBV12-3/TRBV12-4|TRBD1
TGTGCCAGCAGTCCGACAGGGGGCCCAGATACGCAGTATTTT
CASSPTGGPDTQYF
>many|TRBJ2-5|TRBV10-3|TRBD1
TGTGCCATCAGTCGGGGACAGGCTCAAGAGACCCAGTACTTC
CAISRGQAQETQYF
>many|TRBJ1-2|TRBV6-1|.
TGTGCCAGCAGTATCTCCCCGGGACACCTTAACTATGGCTACACCTTC
CASSISPGHLNYGYTF
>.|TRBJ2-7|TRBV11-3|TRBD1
TGTGCCAGCAGCCTTTTCCCTCAGGGGGAGAAGTACTTC
CASSLFPQGEKYF
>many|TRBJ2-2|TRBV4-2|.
TGTGCCAGCAGCCAAGTCTCTAGCGCCGACACCGGGGAGCTGTTTTTT
CASSQVSSADTGELFF
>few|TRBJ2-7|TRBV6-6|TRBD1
TGTGCCAGCAGCCGGGACAGGGGGTACGAGCAGTACTTC
CASSRDRGYEQYF
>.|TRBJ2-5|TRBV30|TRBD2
TGTACCTGGAGCTTGGGGACTAGCGCCTTTCAAGAGACCCAGTACTTC
CTWSLGTSAFQETQYF
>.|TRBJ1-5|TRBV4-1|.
TGCGCCAGCAGCCCAAACGAGAAGGGTCGGCTCCAGCATTTT
CASSPNEKGRLQHF
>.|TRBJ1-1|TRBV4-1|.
TGCGTCAGCAGCCAAGATGGGCAGTCCATGAACACTGAAGCCTTCTTT
CVSSQDGQSMNTEAFF
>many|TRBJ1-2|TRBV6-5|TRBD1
TGTGCCAGTCAAACAGGGGGCTATGGCTACACCTTC
CASQTGGYGYTF
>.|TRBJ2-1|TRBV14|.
TGTGCCAGCAGCTCCGCACCCGGGGAGGCCCCCCGCCACCATGAGCAGTTCTTC
CASSSAPGEAPRHHEQFF
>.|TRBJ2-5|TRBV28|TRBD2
TGTACCAGCAGTTCCGGACACCTAGCGGGAGGGCAAGGGGAGACCCAGTACTTC
CTSSSGHLAGGQGETQYF
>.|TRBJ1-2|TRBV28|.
TGTGCCAGCAGTACCGGGGGGCAGGAGGGCTACACCTTC
CASSTGGQEGYTF
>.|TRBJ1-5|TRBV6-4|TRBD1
TGTGCCAGCACCGGACAGGGGGACAATCAGCCCCAGCATTTT
CASTGQGDNQPQHF
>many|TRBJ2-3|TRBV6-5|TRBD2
TGTGCCAGCAGTGGGACTATTGGGGATACGCAGTATTTT
CASSGTIGDTQYF
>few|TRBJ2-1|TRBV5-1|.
TGCGCCAGCAGCTTGATAGTGAGGCTGGGCTCCTACAATGAGCAGTTCTTC
CASSLIVRLGSYNEQFF
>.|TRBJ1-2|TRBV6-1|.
TGTGCCAGCAGCCATTCCTTTTTCGACAGGAAGACCAGAGGCTACGCCTTC
CASSHSFFDRKTRGYAF
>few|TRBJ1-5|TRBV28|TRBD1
TGTGCCAGCAGTACCCCTGGACAGGGGGATCAGCCCCAGCATTTT
CASSTPGQGDQPQHF
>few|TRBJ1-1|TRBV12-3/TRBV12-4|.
TGTGCCAGCAGTTTAACCGCAGGGAAAGCTTTCTTT
CASSLTAGKAFF
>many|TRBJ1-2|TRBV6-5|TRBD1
TGTGCCAGCAGTTACCAGGGCGGGACAGGGGACGGCTACACCTTC
CASSYQGGTGDGYTF
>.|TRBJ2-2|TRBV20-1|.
TGCAGTGAACAGAACGCGAACACCGGGGAGCTGTTTTTT
CSEQNANTGELFF
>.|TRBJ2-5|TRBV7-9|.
TGTGCCAGCACCCGGGGGACGCAGCAAGAGACCCACTACTTC
CASTRGTQQETHYF
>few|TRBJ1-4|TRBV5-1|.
TGCGCCAGCAGCTTGAACGGTCACGCAACTAATGAAAAACTGTTTTTT
CASSLNGHATNEKLFF
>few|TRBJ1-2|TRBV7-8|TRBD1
TGTGCCAGCAGCTTAGAGGGGGCTCTCAATAACTATGGCTACACCTTC
CASSLEGALNNYGYTF
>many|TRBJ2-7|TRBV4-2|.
TGTGCCAGCAGCCTAAAATTACAGGGCGAGCAGTACTTC
CASSLKLQGEQYF
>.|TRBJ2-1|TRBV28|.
TGTGCCAGCAGTGTAGATACTAGCCTCCGCTACAATGAGCAGTTCTTC
CASSVDTSLRYNEQFF
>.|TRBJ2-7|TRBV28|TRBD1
TGTGCCAGCAGTCACGGGACAGCAAGCTCCTACGAGCAGTACTTC
CASSHGTASSYEQYF
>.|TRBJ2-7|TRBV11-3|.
TGTGCCAGCGGGCAGCCGGGACATGGGTACGAGCATTACTTC
CASGQPGHGYEHYF
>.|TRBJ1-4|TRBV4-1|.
TGCGCCAGCAACCAAGCTCAGCCAACAATTAATGAAAAACTGTTTTTT
CASNQAQPTINEKLFF
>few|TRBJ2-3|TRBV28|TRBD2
TGTGCCAGCAGTTCGGGACTAGCGGAAGATACGCAGTATTTT
CASSSGLAEDTQYF
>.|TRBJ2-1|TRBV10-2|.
TGCGCCAACAGTGACCCACTAACCGACGTCTCCTACGATGAGCAGTTCTTC
CANSDPLTDVSYDEQFF
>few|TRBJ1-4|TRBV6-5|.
TGTGCCAGCAGTCGCCCCCCTATGGAACTGTTTTTT
CASSRPPMELFF
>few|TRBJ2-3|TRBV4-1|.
TGCGCCAGCAGCCAAGTGGGGGGGCTCATCACAGATACGCAGTATTTT
CASSQVGGLITDTQYF
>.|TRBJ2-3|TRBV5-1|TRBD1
TGCGCCAGCAGCTTGGCGGGACAGGCAGATACGCAGTATTTT
CASSLAGQADTQYF
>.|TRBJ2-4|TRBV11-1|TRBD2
TGTGCCAGCGGCTTTCCCGGGACTAGCGGGACCAAAAACGTTCAGTACTTC
CASGFPGTSGTKNVQYF
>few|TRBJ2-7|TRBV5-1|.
TGCGCCAGCACTTACCAGGGACGGGGGGCCCACCCCTACGAGCAGTACTTC
CASTYQGRGAHPYEQYF
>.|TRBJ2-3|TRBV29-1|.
TGCAGCGTTGACATAGATACGCAGTATTTC
CSVDIDTQYF
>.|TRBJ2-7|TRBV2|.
TGTGCCAGCAGTGAAATGTGGGACGCCTACGAGCAGTACTTC
CASSEMWDAYEQYF
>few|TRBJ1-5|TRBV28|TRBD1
TGTGCCAGCAGTGGGGACAGTGCCTTGTTGCCCCAGCATTTT
CASSGDSALLPQHF
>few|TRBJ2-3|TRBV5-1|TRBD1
TGCGCCAGCAGCCGGGGACAGTCCACAGATACGCAGTATTTT
CASSRGQSTDTQYF